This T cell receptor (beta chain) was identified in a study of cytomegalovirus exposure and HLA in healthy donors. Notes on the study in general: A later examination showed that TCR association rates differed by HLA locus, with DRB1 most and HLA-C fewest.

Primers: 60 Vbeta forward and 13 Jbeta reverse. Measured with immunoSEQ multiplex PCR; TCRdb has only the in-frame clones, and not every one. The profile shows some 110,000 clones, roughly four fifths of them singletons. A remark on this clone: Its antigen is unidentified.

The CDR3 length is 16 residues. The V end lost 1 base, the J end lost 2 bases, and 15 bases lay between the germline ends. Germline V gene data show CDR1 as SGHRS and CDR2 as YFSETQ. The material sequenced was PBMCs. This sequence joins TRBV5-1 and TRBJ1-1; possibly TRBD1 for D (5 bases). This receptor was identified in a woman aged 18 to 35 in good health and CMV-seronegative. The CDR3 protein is CASSLYREGPNTEAFF. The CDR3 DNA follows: TGCGCCAGCAGCTTGTATCGGGAGGGACCCAACACTGAAGCTTTCTTT.